These 21 T cell receptor beta chains came from one sample sequenced in a study of blood T cells in healthy people across ages (dated by TCRdb to the mid-2010s). Library preparation employed 5' RACE. A second PCR of roughly 6 to 11 cycles was run with a J-beta primer mix and a sample-barcoded 5' primer. TCRdb handled the public reads itself, with Q25 trimming in fastp and clone calling in MiXCR, and kept productive beta chains. Each CDR3 protein appears once, grouped with its most common genes and DNA. The sample table records 1.8 million or so distinct CDR3 sequences; roughly 43% of these occur just once. Under 30% of the sample lies in the top ten. Sequences were obtained from blood. Receptor source: a human donor in good health.

The CDR3 loop is CASSLPFKAIRGRGYTF. CDR3 coding DNA: TGCGCCAGCAGCCTGCCCTTCAAAGCAATCAGGGGGCGAGGCTACACCTTC. The V gene is TRBV4-1, the J gene TRBJ1-2, with 8 bases lining up with TRBD1. Germline V gives CDR1 MGHRA, CDR2 YSYEKL. The CDR3 is 17 residues long. The junction had 18 bases not matched to a gene; V was cut back by 4 bases and J by 8 bases.

This clonotype was counted a few times. J is TRBJ1-4 and V is TRBV6-5, with D possibly matching TRBD1 (6 bases). The V gene lost 6 bases and the J gene lost 0 bases, with 14 bases spanning the gap. Looked up from germline, CDR1 is MNHEY and CDR2 is SVGAGI. The length of the CDR3 is 16 residues. CDR3 bases: TGTGCCAGCAGCCTTACAGGGATATCAACTAATGAAAAACTGTTTTTT. It yields the protein CASSLTGISTNEKLFF.

This chain uses TRBV7-9 with TRBJ1-2, with a tentative D call TRBD1 (6 bases). V was pared by 4 bases and J by 5 bases, with 20 bases between. This CDR3 spans 16 amino acids. The germline gives CDR1 SEHNR, CDR2 FQNEAQ (reference sequence). CDR3 residues: CASSSAPWDTQYGYTF. The CDR3 DNA reads as TGTGCCAGCAGCTCCGCGCCTTGGGACACCCAATATGGCTACACCTTC.

The gene calls are TRBV6-5 and TRBJ1-2; D is unclear. V lost 7 bases, J lost 6 bases, and 18 bases lay in between. CDR1 is MNHEY, CDR2 SVGAGI, per germline. This CDR3 has 14 amino acids. For the CDR3, the DNA is TGTGCCAGCACTCAGCCCGGCGTAGGAGATGGCTACACCTTC. Translation: CASTQPGVGDGYTF.

J is TRBJ2-5 and V is TRBV28; 8 bases agree with TRBD1. The DNA end lines up better with TRBJ2-7; the J call may be wrong. The CDR3 runs 13 residues. Germline CDR1 reads MDHEN; CDR2 reads SYDVKM. Here the CDR3 reads CASSDGQGGEQYF. DNA for the CDR3: TGTGCCAGCAGTGACGGACAGGGAGGCGAGCAGTACTTC.

This clonotype appeared a few times. This chain joins TRBV4-1 and TRBJ2-4, with D perhaps assigned TRBD1 or TRBD2 (5 bases each). The J call is doubtful: the DNA matches TRBJ2-7 better. Looked up from germline, CDR1 is MGHRA and CDR2 is YSYEKL. The CDR3 extends over 15 amino acids. The CDR3 reads CASSILSGHPYEQYF. Here the CDR3 DNA reads TGCGCCAGCAGCATACTAAGCGGACACCCCTACGAGCAGTACTTC.

There are a few counts of this clonotype. The chain employs TRBV7-9 and TRBJ1-2; tentatively, D is TRBD1 (5 bases). Trimming stripped 3 bases from V and 5 bases from J, with 16 bases between. The CDR3 runs 15 residues. Germline V CDR1 and CDR2: SEHNR, FQNEAQ (reference sequence). CDR3 sequence reads: CASSFPGQGPYGYTF. CDR3 nucleotide sequence: TGTGCCAGCAGCTTCCCTGGTCAGGGCCCGTATGGCTACACCTTC.

The rearrangement links TRBV7-9 to TRBJ2-4; 7 bases agree with TRBD2. The J call is uncertain, as TRBJ2-7 better fits the DNA end. In germline, CDR1 is SEHNR, CDR2 FQNEAQ (reference sequence). There are 16 residues in the CDR3. CDR3: CASSSTDAGESYEQYF. CDR3 sequence (DNA): TGTGCCAGCAGCTCCACCGACGCGGGGGAGAGCTACGAGCAGTACTTC.

This clonotype was counted a few times. The CDR3 DNA sequence: TGTGCCAGCCGTCCCGGGGCGGGGACAAATGAGCAGTTCTTC. It is translated as CASRPGAGTNEQFF. J is TRBJ2-1 and V is TRBV6-5; either TRBD1 or TRBD2 may fit D (6 bases each). CDR3 length: 14 amino acids. Trimming removed 8 bases at V and 7 bases at J, with 18 bases between. Germline CDR1 and CDR2: MNHEY and SVGAGI.

This clonotype is a singleton in its sample. A junction boundary mismatches the germline segment, possibly from a read error. The chain carries TRBV4-2 and TRBJ2-5; D possibly uses TRBD1 or TRBD2 (5 bases each). CDR1 LGHNA and CDR2 YNFKEQ come from the germline V gene. The CDR3 length is 16 residues. CDR3 residues: CASSQGRRLEGETHYF. In DNA, the CDR3 is TGTGCCAGCAGCCAAGGAAGAAGATTAGAAGGGGAGACCCACTACTTC.

The rearrangement links TRBV6-5 to TRBJ2-1, with 8 bases that match TRBD1. Germline V gene sequence: CDR1 MNHEY, CDR2 SVGAGI. V dropped 2 bases and J dropped 6; count of bases not matched to a gene: 9. CDR3 length equals 16 residues. CDR3 residues: CASSYPGQGRGNEQFF. CDR3 DNA: TGTGCCAGCAGTTACCCCGGACAGGGTAGGGGCAATGAGCAGTTCTTC.

V usage is TRBV7-2 and J usage is TRBJ2-3; possibly TRBD2 for D (5 bases). This CDR3 comprises 13 residues. Germline V gene data show CDR1 as SGHTA and CDR2 as FQGNSA. V lost 3 bases and J 4 bases, leaving 8 bases between the germline ends. In DNA form, the CDR3 reads TGTGCCAGCAGCTTGACTACATCAGATACGCAGTATTTT. Protein sequence: CASSLTTSDTQYF.

DNA for the CDR3: TGTGCCACCCGAGGAGATTCGGACTATGGCTACACCTTC. Protein product: CATRGDSDYGYTF. The chain recombines TRBV10-3 with TRBJ1-2; unclear D gene. CDR3 size: 13 residues. From germline, CDR1 is ENHRY and CDR2 SYGVKD. With 10 bases removed from V and 3 bases from J, the gap between germline ends came to 15 bases.

This clonotype was observed a few times. The chain links TRBV13 to TRBJ2-7; 9 bases match TRBD2. Germline trimming cut 3 bases from V and 5 bases from J; bases unmatched to any gene: 17. Germline assignment: CDR1 PRHDT and CDR2 FYEKMQ (reference sequence). The CDR3 is 18 amino acids. The CDR3 spells CASSFLPAGGPLVDEQYF. The DNA of the CDR3 is TGTGCCAGCAGCTTCTTACCAGCGGGGGGACCCCTTGTGGACGAGCAGTACTTC.

Only a few counts were recorded for this clonotype. The rearrangement uses TRBV7-8 and TRBJ2-5, with 15 bases that match TRBD2. The CDR3 has 20 residues. After removal of 5 bases from V and 1 base from J, the junction contained 14 bases not matched to a gene. Germline V CDR1 and CDR2: SGHVS, FQNEAQ. The CDR3 bases are TGTGCCAGCAGCCCCTCATCACCGGGACTAGCGGGGGGATCCCAAGAGACCCAGTACTTC. Translating gives CASSPSSPGLAGGSQETQYF.

The chain employs TRBV6-1 and TRBJ2-5, with TRBD2 identical over 7 bases. Germline V gene data show CDR1 as MNHNS and CDR2 as SASEGT. This CDR3 spans 15 amino acids. V dropped 0 bases and J dropped 11; count of bases not matched to a gene: 12. CDR3 nucleotide sequence: TGTGCCAGCAGTGAAGCGGGGGGGTCTTACAATGAACAGTACTTC. It translates to CASSEAGGSYNEQYF.

CDR3 region: CASSLLSGGREQYF. The CDR3 DNA reads TGTGCCAGCAGTTTACTTAGCGGGGGACGCGAGCAGTACTTC. The chain employs TRBV27 and TRBJ2-7, with 9 bases fitting TRBD2. The CDR3 has 14 amino acids. In germline, CDR1 is MNHEY, CDR2 SMNVEV (reference sequence). Trimming took 2 bases from V and 6 from J; bases not matched to a gene: 5.

V usage is TRBV14 and J usage is TRBJ1-2; D call uncertain. This CDR3 spans 19 amino acids. Germline CDR1 is SGHDN and CDR2 is FVKESK. V lost 3 bases and J lost 4, with 27 bases in between. The CDR3 reads CASSQTSGLAQALCYGYTF. In nucleotides, the CDR3 is TGTGCCAGCAGCCAGACTTCAGGTTTAGCCCAGGCCCTATGCTATGGCTACACCTTC.

The rearrangement uses TRBV28 and TRBJ1-2; perhaps TRBD1 as D (5 bases). Deletions cut 5 bases from V and 4 bases from J, with 17 bases between. Germline V CDR1 and CDR2: MDHEN, SYDVKM. CDR3 size: 15 residues. Here the CDR3 reads CASSRIGTGSYGYTF. As DNA, the CDR3 is TGTGCCAGCAGTAGGATCGGGACGGGGAGCTATGGCTACACCTTC.

The chain combines TRBV9 with TRBJ2-6; D is uncertain. The CDR3 is 16 residues long. In germline, CDR1 is SGDLS, CDR2 YYNGEE. Trimming removed 1 base at V and 3 bases at J, with 11 bases between. The CDR3 spells CASSVPQRLGANVLTF. CDR3 DNA sequence: TGTGCCAGCAGCGTACCCCAGAGGCTTGGGGCCAACGTCCTGACTTTC.

A word on this clonotype: This could be a read error, since a much larger clone is one nucleotide away. The chain couples TRBV12-3 or TRBV12-4 to TRBJ2-1, with no clear D. The V end lost 2 bases, the J end lost 10 bases, and 15 bases lay between the germline ends. The CDR3 is 14 residues long. The DNA of the CDR3 is TGTGCCAGCAGTTTATCGGGTCGGTCCTACGAGCAGTTCTTC. Protein: CASSLSGRSYEQFF.